Listed here are 14 T cell receptor beta chains from one sample, sequenced in a study of blood T cells in healthy people across ages. A second PCR, run for roughly 7 to 12 cycles, used a sample-barcoded 5' primer plus a J-beta primer mix. TCRdb used MiXCR to reprocess the 5' RACE reads, holding one entry per CDR3 protein. The sample has about 800,000 distinct CDR3 sequences, roughly 64% seen once. The source material was blood. The receptor source for this set is a man under 40 in good health.

As for this clonotype: Given a much more abundant clone one base away, this may be a read error. This rearrangement joins TRBV7-2 to TRBJ2-3, with no clear D. The length of the CDR3 is 12 residues. Germline values: CDR1 SGHTA, CDR2 FQGNSA. CDR3 sequence: CANSLSLNTQYF. The CDR3 DNA follows: TGTGCCAACAGCTTAAGCCTAAATACGCAGTATTTT.

This clonotype was detected a few times. The rearrangement joins TRBV20-1 to TRBJ2-5; 12 bases fit TRBD2. There are 17 residues in the CDR3. The J segment lost 2 bases and the V segment lost 2 bases, leaving 9 bases of the junction unmatched. Germline V gene data show CDR1 as DFQATT and CDR2 as SNEGSKA (reference sequence). For the CDR3, the DNA is TGCAGTGCTAGAAAGGCTAGCGGGGGGGCTTTACAAGAGACCCAGTACTTC. Amino acids: CSARKASGGALQETQYF.

V usage is TRBV3-1 and J usage is TRBJ1-6; 7 positions agree with TRBD1. V trimming: 1 base; J trimming: 8 bases; junction bases outside the gene matches: 2. Germline CDR1 is LGHDT and CDR2 is YNNKEL (reference sequence). The CDR3 contains 14 residues. The DNA for the CDR3 is TGTGCCAGCAGCCAAGTGACAGGGTATTCACCCCTCCACTTT. Translated: CASSQVTGYSPLHF.

CDR3 residues: CSARDLDTSTDTQYF. CDR3 nucleotide sequence: TGCAGTGCTAGAGATCTGGATACTAGCACAGATACGCAGTATTTT. The genes are TRBV20-1 and TRBJ2-3; D gene ambiguous. With 0 bases removed from V and 0 bases from J, the gap between germline ends came to 10 bases. Germline assignment: CDR1 DFQATT and CDR2 SNEGSKA (reference sequence). CDR3 length: 15 residues.

This clonotype was seen a few times. The V and J genes are TRBV7-2 and TRBJ2-7, with D unresolved. This CDR3 spans 14 amino acids. Looked up from germline, CDR1 is SGHTA and CDR2 is FQGNSA. V dropped 5 bases and J dropped 5 bases, with 16 bases sitting between them. The CDR3 DNA reads TGTGCCAGCAGCCAGGCGCGGAACCAAAACGAGCAGTACTTC. This encodes CASSQARNQNEQYF.

The V gene is TRBV6-2 or TRBV6-3, the J gene TRBJ2-3; 7 positions match TRBD2. Germline V CDR1 and CDR2: MNHEY, SVGEGT. V trimming: 2 bases; J trimming: 4 bases; junction bases outside the gene matches: 6. This CDR3 region has 15 residues. CDR3 loop: CASSYGGGRADTQYF. As DNA, the CDR3 is TGTGCCAGCAGTTACGGAGGTGGGAGGGCAGATACGCAGTATTTT.

This clonotype turned up a few times. The J gene is TRBJ2-5, the V gene TRBV11-2; TRBD2 agrees at 8 bases. Germline V CDR1 and CDR2: SGHAT, FQNNGV. CDR3 size: 16 residues. V trimming: 1 base; J trimming: 1 base; junction bases outside the gene matches: 5. In DNA, the CDR3 is TGTGCCAGCAGCTTAGGGGCGGGGGGTTCCCAAGAGACCCAGTACTTC. Protein: CASSLGAGGSQETQYF. Variable domain in full (rest from reference TRBV11-2 and TRBJ2-5): EAGVAQSPRYKIIEKRQSVAFWCNPISGHATLYWYQQILGQGPKLLIQFQNNGVVDDSQLPKDRFSAERLKGVDSTLKIQPAKLEDSAVYLCASSLGAGGSQETQYFGPGTRLLVL.

This clonotype was observed a few times. The rearrangement uses TRBV7-2 and TRBJ1-2; D not certain. The CDR3 consists of 16 residues. Looked up from germline, CDR1 is SGHTA and CDR2 is FQGNSA. With 1 base removed from V and 8 bases from J, the gap between germline ends came to 20 bases. CDR3 nucleotide sequence: TGTGCCAGCAGCTTAGATCCCGGCAGTGCTAAGTCCGGCTACACCTTC. Amino acid sequence: CASSLDPGSAKSGYTF.

Only one count was recorded for this clonotype. V and J are TRBV12-3 or TRBV12-4 and TRBJ1-2; 11 bases align to TRBD1. The CDR3 is 13 residues long. V dropped 8 bases and J dropped 6; count of bases not matched to a gene: 5. CDR3 residues: CASRTGGAHGYTF. The CDR3 DNA reads TGTGCCAGCCGGACAGGGGGCGCGCATGGCTACACCTTC.

The count of this clonotype is one. One base away lies a much larger clone, so this may be a sequencing read error. The rearrangement links TRBV6-2 or TRBV6-3 to TRBJ2-1; 16 bases fit TRBD2. Germline CDR1 reads MNHEY; CDR2 reads SVGEGT. The CDR3 has 20 amino acids. The CDR3 nucleotides read TGTGCCAGCAGTTTCACCGGGACTAGCGGGAGGGCCAGTACGTTCAATGAGCGGTTCTTC. Protein product: CASSFTGTSGRASTFNERFF.

This clonotype was detected ten times or more. V is TRBV7-2 and J is TRBJ1-2; D ambiguous. This CDR3 is 14 amino acids long. Trimming pared 1 base from V and 6 bases from J, leaving 12 bases between. Germline V lookup: CDR1 SGHTA, CDR2 FQGNSA. As DNA, the CDR3 is TGTGCCAGCAGCTTAGTCGGGGATACGCATGGCTACACCTTC. Amino acid sequence: CASSLVGDTHGYTF.

V is TRBV10-3 and J is TRBJ2-7; TRBD1 might be the D (6 bases). Germline assignment: CDR1 ENHRY and CDR2 SYGVKD. Trimming removed 2 bases from V and 3 bases from J, with 11 bases in between. This CDR3 comprises 14 residues. The DNA of the CDR3 is TGTGCCATCAGTGAGATACAGGGTGTCTACGAGCAGTACTTC. Translation gives CAISEIQGVYEQYF.

V usage is TRBV29-1 and J usage is TRBJ2-3; possibly TRBD1 or TRBD2 for D (5 bases each). CDR1 and CDR2 (germline): SQVTM, ANQGSEA. The CDR3 length is 15 residues. The V end was cut by 4 bases, the J end by 6 bases, with 20 bases between. CDR3 in DNA: TGCAGCGTTGTTGGTGGGGTGGGACCTCGGGATACGCAGTATTTT. Amino acid sequence: CSVVGGVGPRDTQYF.

The DNA of the CDR3 is TGTGCCAGCAGCCAAAGAGCAGGGTTTTATGGATCTGGGGCCAACGTCCTGACTTTC. This gives the protein CASSQRAGFYGSGANVLTF. This chain joins TRBV14 and TRBJ2-6; D may be TRBD1 (5 bases). Per the germline V gene, CDR1 is SGHDN and CDR2 is FVKESK. The CDR3 is made up of 19 amino acids. V lost 2 bases, J lost 1 base, and 18 bases lay in between. Combining the CDR3 with reference TRBV14 and TRBJ2-6 gives the whole variable domain EAGVTQFPSHSVIEKGQTVTLRCDPISGHDNLYWYRRVMGKEIKFLLHFVKESKQDESGMPNNRFLAERTGGTYSTLKVQPAELEDSGVYFCASSQRAGFYGSGANVLTFGAGSRLTVL.